The clone carrying this TCR beta chain was recorded a few times. As yet, its antigen is unknown. Compared with germline, one end of the junction differs, possibly owing to a read error. Indicated time point: persistent/refractory GD, antithyroid drugs over 5 years with positive TRAb. Extracted PBMC RNA gave rise to the TCR library. An endocrinology department located in Xi'an, China, was where the patients came from. The sample originates from a study of regulatory T cells in long-lasting Graves disease. Study outcomes and limitations: Favoring TRBV28, TRBJ1-2 and TRBJ2-5 was a feature seen in persistent disease.

Investigators prepared the TCR beta libraries by applying iRepertoire HTBI primers and Arm-PCR of CDR3 regions. MiXCR, applied by TCRdb to the multiplex PCR reads, yields one record per CDR3 protein. In the table there are about 470,000 distinct CDR3 sequences, roughly 20% of which are singletons. CDR3 size: 12 residues. CDR1 and CDR2 (germline): MDHEN, SYDVKM. The chain recombines TRBV28 with TRBJ2-7; D remains ambiguous. The sequence derives from a female donor with Graves disease. Specimen: peripheral blood mononuclear cells (PBMCs), collected when the disease was refractory, from a patient treated with antithyroid drugs. The CDR3, as DNA: TGTGCCAGCAGTAAGCCTGTCTACGAGCAATACTTC. It is translated as CASSKPVYEQYF. The full variable domain, completed using reference TRBV28 and TRBJ2-7, is DVKVTQSSRYLVKRTGEKVFLECVQDMDHENMFWYRQDPGLGLRLIYFSYDVKMKEKGDIPEGYSVSREKKERFSLILESASTNQTSMYLCASSKPVYEQYFGPGTRLTVT.